This T cell receptor (beta chain) is drawn from a study of CD8 T cells in ankylosing spondylitis. Comments on this clonotype: What it recognizes is unknown.

The V gene lost 5 bases and the J gene lost 2 bases, with 12 bases spanning the gap. This CDR3 region has 14 residues. Germline V gives CDR1 MNHNS, CDR2 SASEGT. TCRdb recomputed calls from the 5' RACE reads with MiXCR, one row per CDR3 protein. The sample lists about 800,000 distinct CDR3 sequences, over 9.5% occurring once. The study, taken as a whole, reports: Characteristic, it appeared, of ankylosing spondylitis blood was a TCR beta motif of fewer than 10 highly homologous variants. Within matched ankylosing spondylitis synovial fluid, disease-linked clones were reportedly significantly enriched.

The gene calls are TRBV6-1 and TRBJ2-5; D is ambiguous. This TCR was sampled from a male donor with ankylosing spondylitis. Source material: blood, either unsorted or a sorted T cell fraction (not recorded which). The chain's CDR3 is CASSRIPGQETQYF. CDR3 nucleotides: TGTGCCAGCAGTAGGATACCTGGGCAAGAGACCCAGTACTTC.